A selection of T cell receptor beta chains follows, all from one sample in a study of shared clonotypes between healthy human individuals. The repertoire was sequenced with immunoSEQ multiplex PCR; TCRdb's copy has only in-frame clones and lacks some. Of around 2.3 million clones listed, approximately 95% are singletons. Sequencing input: naive CD4+ T cells sorted from blood. All receptors derive from a man aged 18 to 29 in good health. Each CDR3 is given with its conserved first and last residue. The D gene is left open where the match is weak. Only some rows state a clone size, as once, few, many or a class for expanded clones.

CASSRSAGTNANYGYTF TGCGCCAGCAGCCGTTCCGCCGGGACAAACGCTAACTATGGCTACACCTTC TRBJ1-2 NA NA TRBV4-3
CASSQEVASGRARETQYF TGCGCCAGCAGCCAAGAAGTTGCTAGCGGGAGGGCTAGAGAGACCCAGTACTTC TRBJ2-5 NA TRBD2 TRBV4-1
CSVAAATGGKLFF TGCAGCGTTGCCGCAGCCACCGGTGGGAAACTGTTTTTT TRBJ1-4 NA NA TRBV29-1
CASSRTGVLSAGANVLTF TGTGCCAGCAGCCGGACAGGGGTCCTCTCGGCGGGGGCCAACGTCCTGACTTTC TRBJ2-6 NA TRBD1 TRBV5-4
CASRTGQGQSEQYF TGTGCCAGCAGAACGGGACAGGGTCAGTCCGAGCAGTACTTC TRBJ2-7 NA TRBD1 TRBV6-6
CASSETGGSDEQYF TGCGCCAGCAGTGAGACGGGGGGGTCGGACGAGCAGTACTTC TRBJ2-7 NA TRBD2 TRBV10-1
CASSPQAGPYNEQFF TGTGCCAGCAGCCCCCAAGCGGGGCCCTACAATGAGCAGTTCTTC TRBJ2-1 NA TRBD2 TRBV28
CAGNTDTQYF TGTGCCGGAAACACAGATACGCAGTATTTT TRBJ2-3 NA NA TRBV2
CASSLVGQGGGTDTQYF TGTGCCAGCAGCTTAGTGGGACAGGGGGGAGGCACAGATACGCAGTATTTT TRBJ2-3 NA TRBD1 TRBV11-2
CASSLVGQGYSPLHF TGCGCCAGCAGCTTGGTTGGACAGGGGTATTCACCCCTCCACTTT TRBJ1-6 few TRBD1 TRBV5-1